A single sample gave rise to the 10 T cell receptor beta chains below, sequenced in a study of T cell responses to AZD1222 COVID-19 vaccine. Method: immunoSEQ multiplex PCR; TCRdb's copy keeps in-frame clones and lacks some. Among around 150,000 clones, 94% were seen once, and the ten largest hold over 0.95%. Sequencing used peripheral blood, obtained on day 0 of AZD1222 vaccination. These receptors were obtained from an adult in good health.

The gene calls are TRBV6-2 or TRBV6-3 and TRBJ1-2; D is perhaps TRBD1 (5 bases). Germline V gives CDR1 MNHEY, CDR2 SVGEGT. Trimming shortened V by 0 bases and J by 5 bases, and 19 bases separated the two germline ends. The CDR3 sequence is 17 residues long. DNA of the CDR3: TGTGCCAGCAGTTACTCCCGGGACCCCTCGTTTGGGTATGGCTACACCTTC. Its translation: CASSYSRDPSFGYGYTF.

The chain links TRBV5-6 to TRBJ2-5; a weak D match, TRBD2 (5 bases). V was cut by 0 bases and J by 1 base, with 10 bases left in between. This CDR3 has 15 residues. Germline assignment: CDR1 SGHDT and CDR2 YYEEEE. CDR3: CASSLAGEIQETQYF. As DNA, the CDR3 is TGTGCCAGCAGCTTGGCCGGGGAGATCCAAGAGACCCAGTACTTC.

This clone was recorded only once. V usage is TRBV5-4 and J usage is TRBJ2-1; the D gene is possibly TRBD1 (8 bases). Per the germline V gene, CDR1 is SGHNT and CDR2 is YYREEE (reference sequence). Trimming took 4 bases from V and 4 from J, leaving 15 bases between them. This CDR3 contains 15 residues. The CDR3 DNA follows: TGTGCCAGCAGCGGCGGGGGACAGGCTTACAATGAGCAGTTCTTC. Amino acids: CASSGGGQAYNEQFF. Filled out from reference TRBV5-4 and TRBJ2-1, the complete variable domain reads ETGVTQSPTHLIKTRGQQVTLRCSSQSGHNTVSWYQQALGQGPQFIFQYYREEENGRGNFPPRFSGLQFPNYSSELNVNALELDDSALYLCASSGGGQAYNEQFFGPGTRLTVL.

This clone came up a few times. The V call is TRBV19, the J call TRBJ1-2; unclear D gene. V was cut by 3 bases and J by 4 bases, with 6 bases left in between. Germline CDR1 is LNHDA and CDR2 is SQIVND (reference sequence). This CDR3 comprises 12 residues. The CDR3 DNA reads TGTGCCAGTAGTATCTTTTCCTATGGCTACACCTTC. Translation: CASSIFSYGYTF.

The J gene is TRBJ2-5, the V gene TRBV30; possible D gene TRBD2, 6 bases. Per germline, CDR1 GTSNPN and CDR2 SVGIG (reference sequence). The CDR3 runs 11 residues. Trimming took off 6 bases at V and 5 bases at J, with 10 bases between the two ends. The CDR3 bases are TGTGCCTGTACGGGAGACGAGACCCAGTACTTC. This codes for CACTGDETQYF.

The chain joins TRBV6-5 to TRBJ2-3; D perhaps matches TRBD2 (6 bases). Trimming removed 8 bases at V and 11 bases at J, with 20 bases between. Germline V CDR1 and CDR2: MNHEY, SVGAGI. This CDR3 has 13 amino acids. Here the CDR3 DNA reads TGTGCCAGCCAGTTTAGTCAGGGAGGAAAGCAGTATTTT. As protein: CASQFSQGGKQYF.

The chain uses TRBV2 and TRBJ1-2; TRBD1 agrees at 7 bases. With 4 bases clipped from V and 4 bases from J, the junction kept 6 bases outside the gene matches. The CDR3 contains 14 residues. The germline V gene has CDR1 SNHLY and CDR2 FYNNEI. The CDR3 is CASSGQGGGYGYTF. The DNA for the CDR3 is TGTGCCAGCAGTGGACAGGGAGGGGGCTATGGCTACACCTTC.

The V gene is TRBV7-9, the J gene TRBJ2-1; 11 nucleotides match TRBD2. V trimming: 4 bases; J trimming: 6 bases; junction bases outside the gene matches: 8. This CDR3 comprises 16 residues. The germline CDR1 and CDR2 sequences are SEHNR and FQNEAQ (reference sequence). This chain's CDR3 is CASSSSKLAGVNEQFF. The CDR3 DNA is TGTGCCAGCAGCTCCTCGAAACTAGCGGGAGTCAATGAGCAGTTCTTC. Full variable domain (rest looked up from reference TRBV7-9 and TRBJ2-1): DTGVSQNPRHKITKRGQNVTFRCDPISEHNRLYWYRQTLGQGPEFLTYFQNEAQLEKSRLLSDRFSAERPKGSFSTLEIQRTEQGDSAMYLCASSSSKLAGVNEQFFGPGTRLTVL.

The chain is built from TRBV28 and TRBJ1-5; D call uncertain. Trimming stripped 3 bases from V and 0 bases from J, with 21 bases between. The CDR3 spans 19 residues. Per germline, CDR1 MDHEN and CDR2 SYDVKM. CDR3 sequence (DNA): TGTGCCAGCAGTTTGGGGTTATTGCAGGCCTATAATAGCAATCAGCCCCAGCATTTT. Translating gives CASSLGLLQAYNSNQPQHF.

J is TRBJ2-3 and V is TRBV2; 9 bases match TRBD2. This CDR3 contains 17 residues. The J segment lost 4 bases and the V segment lost 8 bases, leaving 16 bases of the junction unmatched. CDR1 is SNHLY and CDR2 is FYNNEI in the germline V gene. The CDR3 loop is CASASLAGPLGSDTQYF. The DNA of the CDR3 is TGTGCCAGCGCTTCGCTAGCGGGACCCCTCGGATCAGATACGCAGTATTTT.